Given below is one T cell receptor beta chain in context. What it recognizes is unknown. Method: immunoSEQ multiplex PCR; TCRdb's copy keeps in-frame clones and lacks some. The sample records roughly 69,000 clones, 85% to 95% being singletons. The sample comes from a study of graft-versus-host responses after intestinal transplantation. V shed 2 bases and J shed 6 bases, with 13 bases lying between them. This CDR3 is 14 amino acids long. Germline lookup yields CDR1 MNHNS and CDR2 SASEGT. Study findings and constraints: Recipient marrow harbored GvH clones, some of which surfaced first in ileum or blood.

This receptor was taken from a human donor who was the organ donor for an intestinal transplant. The sequencing used unstimulated CD8+ T cells sorted from spleen or lymph node cells, collected before transplant. The chain is built from TRBV6-1 and TRBJ1-1, with D tentatively TRBD1 (5 bases). CDR3 protein: CASSELQGYAEAFF. The CDR3, as DNA: TGTGCCAGCAGTGAACTCCAGGGTTACGCTGAAGCTTTCTTT.